These 20 T cell receptor beta chains originate from one sample sequenced in a study of blood T cell repertoires in COVID-19. Sequencing was performed with immunoSEQ multiplex PCR; in TCRdb, only in-frame clones are kept and a portion is missing. The repertoire consists of roughly 28,000 clones, with about 90% occurring once and the leading ten covering about 3%. Sequences were obtained from peripheral blood. Receptors originate from a human donor in a cohort sampled during active COVID-19.

This clone was seen just once. The chain links TRBV5-8 to TRBJ2-5, with D maybe TRBD1 (6 bases). Germline V gene data show CDR1 as SGHTS and CDR2 as YDEGEE. CDR3 length equals 16 residues. V lost 4 bases and J lost 4, with 20 bases in between. For the CDR3, the DNA is TGTGCCAGCAGCAAAGACAGGCGGGTCAGAGGAGAGACCCAGTACTTC. It encodes CASSKDRRVRGETQYF. Supplemented by reference TRBV5-8 and TRBJ2-5, the full variable domain reads EAGVTQSPTHLIKTRGQQATLRCSPISGHTSVYWYQQALGLGLQFLLWYDEGEERNRGNFPPRFSGRQFPNYSSELNVNALELEDSALYLCASSKDRRVRGETQYFGPGTRLLVL.

This clone was observed once. This chain joins TRBV18 and TRBJ1-2; 9 bases align to TRBD1. The CDR3 runs 16 residues. Germline CDR1 is KGHSH and CDR2 is LQKENI. With V trimmed by 0 bases and J by 2 bases, 4 bases remained unmatched. The CDR3 nucleotides read TGTGCCAGCTCACCACCGGGACAGGGCCCAAACTATGGCTACACCTTC. It yields the protein CASSPPGQGPNYGYTF. The full variable domain, with the rest looked up from reference TRBV18 and TRBJ1-2, is NAGVMQNPRHLVRRRGQEARLRCSPMKGHSHVYWYRQLPEEGLKFMVYLQKENIIDESGMPKERFSAEFPKEGPSILRIQQVVRGDSAAYFCASSPPGQGPNYGYTFGSGTRLTVV.

This clone has a single count. The rearrangement links TRBV11-3 to TRBJ1-5; D not resolved. The CDR3 is made up of 15 amino acids. Germline V gene data show CDR1 as SGHNT and CDR2 as YENEEA. The V and J ends lost 11 bases and 0 bases respectively, with 17 bases between them. The CDR3 loop is CAEGPGRNSNQPQHF. DNA for the CDR3: TGTGCCGAAGGGCCGGGGAGGAATAGCAATCAGCCCCAGCATTTT.

The chain recombines TRBV5-4 with TRBJ2-2; D is unresolved. The CDR3 has 14 amino acids. Germline assignment: CDR1 SGHNT and CDR2 YYREEE (reference sequence). V lost 5 bases to trimming and J lost 4 bases, with 12 bases between them. Here the CDR3 DNA reads TGTGCCAGCAGGTACCTCCCGGGCACCGGGGAGCTGTTTTTT. Translated: CASRYLPGTGELFF.

V gene TRBV2 combines with J gene TRBJ1-4; D may be TRBD1 (5 bases). Germline values: CDR1 SNHLY, CDR2 FYNNEI. The length of the CDR3 is 15 residues. V lost 2 bases to trimming and J lost 8 bases, with 15 bases between them. CDR3 bases: TGTGCCAGCAGTGAACTTCGGGGGGTAGGGGAAAAACTGTTTTTT. This translates into CASSELRGVGEKLFF.

The chain uses TRBV30 and TRBJ2-1, with a tentative D call TRBD1 (5 bases). Germline CDR1 GTSNPN, CDR2 SVGIG (reference sequence). V was clipped by 5 bases and J by 1 base, with 9 bases between them. The CDR3 has 13 amino acids. CDR3 amino acids: CAWGHQSYNEQFF. CDR3 coding DNA: TGTGCCTGGGGACATCAGTCCTACAATGAGCAGTTCTTC.

This chain uses TRBV27 with TRBJ2-4; TRBD2 aligns across 15 bases. V dropped 4 bases and J dropped 0; count of bases not matched to a gene: 7. The CDR3 sequence is 19 residues long. Germline V lookup: CDR1 MNHEY, CDR2 SMNVEV (reference sequence). The chain's CDR3 is CASSSGTSGRPGAKNIQYF. The CDR3 coding sequence is TGTGCCAGCAGTTCCGGGACTAGCGGGAGGCCCGGAGCCAAAAACATTCAGTACTTC.

The V call is TRBV2, the J call TRBJ2-7; no clear D. The V end lost 7 bases, the J end lost 3 bases, and 10 bases lay between the germline ends. Germline lookup yields CDR1 SNHLY and CDR2 FYNNEI. The CDR3 covers 12 residues. CDR3 DNA: TGTGCCAGCACAAGATCGGGCTACGAGCAGTACTTC. Protein sequence: CASTRSGYEQYF.

The chain combines TRBV7-3 with TRBJ2-1; TRBD2 agrees at 7 bases. The CDR3 contains 14 residues. V lost 5 bases, J lost 9 bases, and 10 bases stayed unmatched. The germline CDR1 and CDR2 sequences are SGHTA and FQGTGA. The DNA of the CDR3 is TGTGCCAGCAGCCCCCGGGGGGAGGGTAGTGAGCAGTTCTTC. It is translated as CASSPRGEGSEQFF. The variable domain in full, completed from reference TRBV7-3 and TRBJ2-1, reads GAGVSQTPSNKVTEKGKYVELRCDPISGHTALYWYRQSLGQGPEFLIYFQGTGAADDSGLPNDRFFAVRPEGSVSTLKIQRTERGDSAVYLCASSPRGEGSEQFFGPGTRLTVL.

V usage is TRBV29-1 and J usage is TRBJ2-3, with a possible D match to TRBD2 (6 bases). Trimming removed 4 bases at V and 3 bases at J, with 11 bases between. CDR1 is SQVTM, CDR2 ANQGSEA, per germline. This CDR3 has 13 residues. Here the CDR3 DNA reads TGCAGCGTTGGGGAGGTAGCTACAGATACGCAGTATTTT. This translates into CSVGEVATDTQYF.

The CDR3 here is CASSQLAGVETQYF. In DNA, the CDR3 is TGCGCCAGCAGCCAACTAGCGGGAGTTGAGACCCAGTACTTC. The gene calls are TRBV4-1 and TRBJ2-5; 10 positions agree with TRBD2. In germline, CDR1 is MGHRA, CDR2 YSYEKL. The CDR3 is 14 residues long. V was clipped by 2 bases and J by 5 bases; unmatched bases: 2.

For the CDR3, the DNA is TGTGCCTGGAGCCACAGGGTCTATAATTCACCCCTCCACTTT. It translates to CAWSHRVYNSPLHF. V usage is TRBV30 and J usage is TRBJ1-6, with a tentative D call TRBD1 (6 bases). The CDR3 consists of 14 residues. Trimming took 3 bases from V and 3 from J, leaving 9 bases between them. Germline-derived CDR1 and CDR2 are GTSNPN and SVGIG (reference sequence).

J is TRBJ1-4 and V is TRBV18; 12 positions agree with TRBD1. The V segment lost 3 bases and the J segment 6 bases; nucleotides outside the gene matches: 2. In germline, CDR1 is KGHSH, CDR2 LQKENI. CDR3 length equals 15 residues. In DNA form, the CDR3 reads TGTGCCAGCTCACCGGGACAGGGGGCTTATGAAAAACTGTTTTTT. This translates into CASSPGQGAYEKLFF.

This chain links TRBV4-1 with TRBJ1-3; D perhaps matches TRBD1 (5 bases). The V and J ends lost 0 bases and 0 bases respectively, with 12 bases between them. The CDR3 is 17 amino acids. CDR1 is MGHRA and CDR2 is YSYEKL in the germline V gene. CDR3 region: CASSQDQGQSSGNTIYF. In DNA, the CDR3 is TGCGCCAGCAGCCAAGACCAGGGCCAATCCTCTGGAAACACCATATATTTT.

The J gene is TRBJ2-1, the V gene TRBV4-2, with 9 bases fitting TRBD1. Trimming cost V 0 bases and J 4 bases; bases outside gene matches: 4. This CDR3 has 16 residues. Germline CDR1 reads LGHNA; CDR2 reads YNFKEQ. The CDR3 spells CASSQDGTGFYNEQFF. As DNA, the CDR3 is TGTGCCAGCAGCCAAGATGGGACAGGGTTTTACAATGAGCAGTTCTTC.

J is TRBJ1-1 and V is TRBV24-1; D is ambiguous. CDR1 and CDR2 from the germline V gene are KGHDR and SFDVKD. V shed 5 bases and J shed 1 base, with 4 bases lying between them. CDR3 length equals 12 residues. The CDR3 nucleotides are TGTGCCACCAGTGCAGGGAACACTGAAGCTTTCTTT. This sequence encodes CATSAGNTEAFF.

The rearrangement uses TRBV7-9 and TRBJ2-1, with a weak D call TRBD1 (5 bases). V lost 0 bases and J 3 bases, leaving 9 bases between the germline ends. Germline V lookup: CDR1 SEHNR, CDR2 FQNEAQ (reference sequence). CDR3 size: 15 residues. CDR3 DNA sequence: TGTGCCAGCAGCTTAGCAGGGGTGATCTACAATGAGCAGTTCTTC. It yields the protein CASSLAGVIYNEQFF.

The rearrangement uses TRBV7-6 and TRBJ2-2; TRBD2 matches at 7 bases. The CDR3 is 15 residues long. V lost 1 base to trimming and J lost 5 bases; unmatched junction nucleotides: 4. Germline CDR1 SGHVS, CDR2 FNYEAQ. The CDR3 reads CASSLGGSLTGELFF. CDR3 DNA sequence: TGTGCCAGCAGCTTAGGCGGGAGTCTTACCGGGGAGCTGTTTTTT.

CDR3 sequence reads: CASSVGPYGYTF. The CDR3 nucleotides are TGTGCCAGCAGCGTAGGGCCTTATGGCTACACCTTC. V is TRBV9 and J is TRBJ1-2; no definite D call. Per the germline V gene, CDR1 is SGDLS and CDR2 is YYNGEE. The CDR3 sequence is 12 residues long. V gave up 0 bases and J gave up 5 bases, with 5 bases separating them.

The chain employs TRBV5-4 and TRBJ1-1, with D possibly matching TRBD1 (6 bases). Trimming pared 4 bases from V and 4 bases from J, leaving 14 bases between. Germline V lookup: CDR1 SGHNT, CDR2 YYREEE (reference sequence). This CDR3 contains 14 residues. Here the CDR3 DNA reads TGTGCCAGCAGCCCCAGGGGCAGGGTCACTGAAGCTTTCTTT. As protein: CASSPRGRVTEAFF.